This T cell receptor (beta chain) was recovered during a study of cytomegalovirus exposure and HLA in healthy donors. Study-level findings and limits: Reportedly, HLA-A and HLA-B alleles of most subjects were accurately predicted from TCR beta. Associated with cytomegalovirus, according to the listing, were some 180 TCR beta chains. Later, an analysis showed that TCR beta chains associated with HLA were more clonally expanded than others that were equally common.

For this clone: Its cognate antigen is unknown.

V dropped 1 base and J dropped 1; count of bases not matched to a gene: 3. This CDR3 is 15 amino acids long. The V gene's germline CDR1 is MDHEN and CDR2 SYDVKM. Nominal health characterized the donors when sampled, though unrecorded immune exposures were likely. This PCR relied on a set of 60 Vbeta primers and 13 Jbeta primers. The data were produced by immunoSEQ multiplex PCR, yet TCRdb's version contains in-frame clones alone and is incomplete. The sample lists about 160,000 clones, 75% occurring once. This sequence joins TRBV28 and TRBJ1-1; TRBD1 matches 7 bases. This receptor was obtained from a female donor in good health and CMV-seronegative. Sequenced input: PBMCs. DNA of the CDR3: TGTGCCAGCAGTTTATCTGGGACAGCGAACACTGAAGCTTTCTTT. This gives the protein CASSLSGTANTEAFF.